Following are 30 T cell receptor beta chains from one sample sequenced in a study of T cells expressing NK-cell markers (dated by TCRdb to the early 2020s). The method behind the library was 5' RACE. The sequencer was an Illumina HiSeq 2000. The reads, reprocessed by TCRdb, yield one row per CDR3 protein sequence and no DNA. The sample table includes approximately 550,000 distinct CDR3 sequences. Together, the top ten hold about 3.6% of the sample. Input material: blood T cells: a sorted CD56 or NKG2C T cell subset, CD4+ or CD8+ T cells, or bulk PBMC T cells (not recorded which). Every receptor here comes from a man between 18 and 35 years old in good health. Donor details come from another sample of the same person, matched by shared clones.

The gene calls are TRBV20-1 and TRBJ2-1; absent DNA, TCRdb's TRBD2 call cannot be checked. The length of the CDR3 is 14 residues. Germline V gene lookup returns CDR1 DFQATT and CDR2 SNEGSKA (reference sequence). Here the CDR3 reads CSAHQGTANNEQFF.

CDR3: CASSRSGTRTGEQYF. The chain couples TRBV7-9 to TRBJ2-7; the TCRdb D gene call, TRBD2, has no DNA to confirm it. In germline, CDR1 is SEHNR, CDR2 FQNEAQ (reference sequence). CDR3 length: 15 residues.

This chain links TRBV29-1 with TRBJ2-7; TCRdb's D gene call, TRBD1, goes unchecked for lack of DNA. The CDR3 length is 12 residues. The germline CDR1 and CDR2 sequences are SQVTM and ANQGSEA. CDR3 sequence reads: CSVTGSTYEQYF.

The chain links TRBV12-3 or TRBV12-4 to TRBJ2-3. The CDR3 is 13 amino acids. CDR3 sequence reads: CASSWGLADTQYF.

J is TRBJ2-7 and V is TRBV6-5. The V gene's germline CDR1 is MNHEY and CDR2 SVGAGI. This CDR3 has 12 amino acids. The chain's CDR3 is CASGGSPHEQYF.

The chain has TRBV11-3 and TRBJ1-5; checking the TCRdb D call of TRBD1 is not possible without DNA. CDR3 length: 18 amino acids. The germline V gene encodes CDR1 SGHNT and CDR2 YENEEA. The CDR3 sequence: CASSLGWDGDLSAQPQHF.

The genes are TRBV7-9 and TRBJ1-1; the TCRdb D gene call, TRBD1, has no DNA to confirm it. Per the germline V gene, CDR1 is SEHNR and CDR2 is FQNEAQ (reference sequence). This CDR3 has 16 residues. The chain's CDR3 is CASSLAPGGKNTEAFF.

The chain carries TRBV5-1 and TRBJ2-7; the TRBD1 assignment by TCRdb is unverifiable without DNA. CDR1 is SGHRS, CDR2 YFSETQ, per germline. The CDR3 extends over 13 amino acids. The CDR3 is CASSLPRVHEQYF.

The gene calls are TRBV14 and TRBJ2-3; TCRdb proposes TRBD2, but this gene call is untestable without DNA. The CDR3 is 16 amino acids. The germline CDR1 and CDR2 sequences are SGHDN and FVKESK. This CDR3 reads CASSQGRGRVTDTQYF.

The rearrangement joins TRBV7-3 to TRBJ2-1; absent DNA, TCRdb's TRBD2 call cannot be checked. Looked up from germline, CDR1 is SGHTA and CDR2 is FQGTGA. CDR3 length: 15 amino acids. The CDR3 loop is CASSLNVGLAYEQFF.

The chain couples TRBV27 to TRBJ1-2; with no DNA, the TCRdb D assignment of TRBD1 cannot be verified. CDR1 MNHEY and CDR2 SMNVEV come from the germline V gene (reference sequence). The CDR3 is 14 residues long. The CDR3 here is CASSTRTGSHGYTF.

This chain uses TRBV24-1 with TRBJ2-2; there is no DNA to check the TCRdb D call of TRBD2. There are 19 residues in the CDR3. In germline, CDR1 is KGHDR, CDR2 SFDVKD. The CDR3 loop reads CATSDLTKSGPADTGELFF.

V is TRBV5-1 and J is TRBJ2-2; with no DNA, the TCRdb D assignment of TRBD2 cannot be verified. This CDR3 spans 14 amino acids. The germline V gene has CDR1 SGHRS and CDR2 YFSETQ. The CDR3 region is CASSGVTSDGELFF.

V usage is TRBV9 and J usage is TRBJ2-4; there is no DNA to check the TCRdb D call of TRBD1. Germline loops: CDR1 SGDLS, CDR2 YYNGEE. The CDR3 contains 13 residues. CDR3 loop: CASSVRGADIQYF. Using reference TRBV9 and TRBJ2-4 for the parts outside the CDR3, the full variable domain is DSGVTQTPKHLITATGQRVTLRCSPRSGDLSVYWYQQSLDQGLQFLIQYYNGEERAKGNILERFSAQQFPDLHSELNLSSLELGDSALYFCASSVRGADIQYFGAGTRLSVL.

The CDR3 loop is CASSLSGTSGDEQFF. The chain is built from TRBV27 and TRBJ2-1; TCRdb lists TRBD2, though no DNA is available to test this call. This CDR3 is built from 15 residues. Germline assignment: CDR1 MNHEY and CDR2 SMNVEV (reference sequence).

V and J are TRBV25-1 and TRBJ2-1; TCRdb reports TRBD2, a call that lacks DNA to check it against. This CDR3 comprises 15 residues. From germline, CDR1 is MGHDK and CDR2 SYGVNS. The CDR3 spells CASSALAGASDEQFF.

CDR3 sequence: CASRKTASRGNQPQHF. The chain recombines TRBV12-3 or TRBV12-4 with TRBJ1-5; TCRdb's assignment of TRBD1 cannot be checked, as there is no DNA. This CDR3 is 16 amino acids long.

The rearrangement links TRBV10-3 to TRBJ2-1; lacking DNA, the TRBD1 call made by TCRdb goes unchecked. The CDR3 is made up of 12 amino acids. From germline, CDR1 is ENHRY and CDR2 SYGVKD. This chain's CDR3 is CAISVVGLPPFF.

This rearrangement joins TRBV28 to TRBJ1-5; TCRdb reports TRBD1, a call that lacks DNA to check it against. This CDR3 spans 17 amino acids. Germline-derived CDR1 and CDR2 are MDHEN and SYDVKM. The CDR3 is CASSPEGGSYSNQPQHF.

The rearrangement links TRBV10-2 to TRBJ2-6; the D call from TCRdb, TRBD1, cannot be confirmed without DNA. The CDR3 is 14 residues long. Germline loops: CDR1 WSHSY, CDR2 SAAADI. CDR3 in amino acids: CASRTGNGANVLTF.

Here the CDR3 reads CSASGRTSSYNEQFF. The chain uses TRBV20-1 and TRBJ2-1. CDR1 DFQATT and CDR2 SNEGSKA come from the germline V gene (reference sequence). The CDR3 is 15 residues long.

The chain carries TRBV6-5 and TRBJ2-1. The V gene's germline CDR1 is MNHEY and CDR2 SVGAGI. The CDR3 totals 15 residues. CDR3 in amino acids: CASSYSGQLYNEQFF.

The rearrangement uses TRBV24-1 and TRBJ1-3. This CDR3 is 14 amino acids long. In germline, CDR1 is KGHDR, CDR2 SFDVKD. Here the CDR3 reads CATSDPVDRNTIYF.

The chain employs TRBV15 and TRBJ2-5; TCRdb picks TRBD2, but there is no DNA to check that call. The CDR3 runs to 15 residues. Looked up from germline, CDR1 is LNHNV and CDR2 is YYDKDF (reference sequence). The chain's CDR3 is CATSRDVRGPETQYF.

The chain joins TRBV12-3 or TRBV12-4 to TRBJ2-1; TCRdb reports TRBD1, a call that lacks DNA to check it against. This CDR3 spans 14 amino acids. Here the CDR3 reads CAGPCDRGRNEQFF.

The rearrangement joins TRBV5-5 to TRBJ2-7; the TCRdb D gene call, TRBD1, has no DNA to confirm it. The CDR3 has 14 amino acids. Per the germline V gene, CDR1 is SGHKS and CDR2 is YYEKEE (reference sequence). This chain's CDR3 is CASSLAGAAYEQYF.

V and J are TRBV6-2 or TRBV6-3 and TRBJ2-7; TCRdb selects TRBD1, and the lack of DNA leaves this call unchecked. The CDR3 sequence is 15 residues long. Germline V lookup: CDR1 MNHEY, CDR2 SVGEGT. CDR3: CASSYSRDIPNEQYF.

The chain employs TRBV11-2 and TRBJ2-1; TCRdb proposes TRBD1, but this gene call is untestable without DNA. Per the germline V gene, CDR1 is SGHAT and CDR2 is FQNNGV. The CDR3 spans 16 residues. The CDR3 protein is CASSLDTGRGQGKQFF.

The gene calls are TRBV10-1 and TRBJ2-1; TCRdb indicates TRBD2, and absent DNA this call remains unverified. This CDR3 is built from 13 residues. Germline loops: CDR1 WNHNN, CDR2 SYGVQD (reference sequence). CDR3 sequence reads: CASSFVSGSEQFF.

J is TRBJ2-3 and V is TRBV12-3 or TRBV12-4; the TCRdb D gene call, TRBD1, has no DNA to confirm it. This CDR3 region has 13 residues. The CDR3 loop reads CASSLRRGDTQYF.